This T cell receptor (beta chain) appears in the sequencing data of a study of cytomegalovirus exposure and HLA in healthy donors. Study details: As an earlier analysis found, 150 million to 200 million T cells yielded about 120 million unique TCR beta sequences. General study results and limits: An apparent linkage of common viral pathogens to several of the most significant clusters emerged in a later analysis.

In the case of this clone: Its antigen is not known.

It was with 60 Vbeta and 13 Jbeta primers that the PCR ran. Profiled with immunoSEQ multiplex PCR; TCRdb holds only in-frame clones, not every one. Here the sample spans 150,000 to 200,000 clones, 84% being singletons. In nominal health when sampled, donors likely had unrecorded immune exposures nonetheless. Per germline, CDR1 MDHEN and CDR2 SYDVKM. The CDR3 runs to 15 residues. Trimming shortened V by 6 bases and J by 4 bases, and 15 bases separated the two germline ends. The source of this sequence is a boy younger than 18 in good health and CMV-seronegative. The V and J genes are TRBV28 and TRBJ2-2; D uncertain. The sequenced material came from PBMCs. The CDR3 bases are TGTGCCAGCAGCCCCCTTGGTAGTAGCACCGGGGAGCTGTTTTTT. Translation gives CASSPLGSSTGELFF. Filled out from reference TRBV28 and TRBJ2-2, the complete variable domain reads DVKVTQSSRYLVKRTGEKVFLECVQDMDHENMFWYRQDPGLGLRLIYFSYDVKMKEKGDIPEGYSVSREKKERFSLILESASTNQTSMYLCASSPLGSSTGELFFGEGSRLTVL.